Listed here are 28 T cell receptor beta chains from one sample, sequenced in a study of vaccination and CD4 T cells after COVID-19 (dated by TCRdb to the early 2020s). What the treatment or condition label conveys for this sample: roughly 10-day PBMC culture with coronavirus spike peptide pools or control peptides (ViraFEST assay). These receptors are not linked to any known antigen. The library was produced with PCR. The sample was run on an Illumina iSeq 100. At the Johns Hopkins FTIC core, DNA from the cultured CD4+ T cells underwent TCR sequencing with the Oncomine TCR Beta short-read assay. TCRdb itself trimmed the public reads at Q25 with fastp, ran MiXCR and retained productive beta chains. Each CDR3 protein gets just one entry, which takes the most common genes and DNA from the rows behind it. This sample comprises approximately 14,000 distinct CDR3 sequences, under 30% of them detected only once. The ten largest clones take up 17% of the sample.

Material for sequencing was cultured CD4+ T cells from blood. These TCRs come from a human donor with COVID-19.

This chain uses TRBV6-1 with TRBJ2-3; D remains unclear. Trimming pared 0 bases from V and 3 bases from J, leaving 7 bases between. The CDR3 consists of 14 residues. Germline V gene lookup returns CDR1 MNHNS and CDR2 SASEGT. CDR3: CASSEARSTDTQYF. CDR3 bases: TGTGCCAGCAGTGAAGCTCGCAGTACAGATACGCAGTATTTT.

V usage is TRBV5-6 and J usage is TRBJ1-5; D may be TRBD1 (5 bases). Trimming removed 0 bases from V and 9 bases from J, with 22 bases in between. The CDR3 spans 17 residues. The germline gives CDR1 SGHDT, CDR2 YYEEEE. Here the CDR3 DNA reads TGTGCCAGCAGCTTGGCCCCGGCAGGCGGGGGGTCTAGGCCCCAGCATTTT. Translation gives CASSLAPAGGGSRPQHF.

The J gene is TRBJ2-4, the V gene TRBV11-2; 12 bases agree with TRBD1. Losses at the gene ends were 5 bases for V and 6 bases for J; bases not matched to a gene: 5. The CDR3 length is 15 residues. The V gene's germline CDR1 is SGHAT and CDR2 FQNNGV. This CDR3 is CASSRDRGPGNIQYF. CDR3 DNA sequence: TGTGCCAGCAGCCGGGACAGGGGGCCGGGAAACATTCAGTACTTC.

This clonotype has just a few counts. V usage is TRBV7-2 and J usage is TRBJ2-2; D is ambiguous. Germline assignment: CDR1 SGHTA and CDR2 FQGNSA. The CDR3 contains 17 residues. V gave up 0 bases and J gave up 1 base, with 12 bases separating them. The CDR3 coding sequence is TGTGCCAGCAGCTTAGCCCTACGCTCCAGGAACACCGGGGAGCTGTTTTTT. This codes for CASSLALRSRNTGELFF.

A note on this clonotype: The junction departs from germline at one end; a sequencing error may be responsible. V is TRBV27 and J is TRBJ1-2, with 9 nucleotides matching TRBD1. This CDR3 region has 14 residues. Germline assignment: CDR1 MNHEY and CDR2 SMNVEV (reference sequence). CDR3 protein: CASGGQGKVDGHTF. For the CDR3, the DNA is TGTGCCAGCGGCGGACAGGGGAAGGTAGATGGCCACACCTTC.

The chain links TRBV20-1 to TRBJ1-5; 8 nucleotides line up with TRBD1. This CDR3 region has 13 residues. Unmatched junction bases numbered 4, after V lost 6 bases and J lost 3 bases. Germline CDR1 reads DFQATT; CDR2 reads SNEGSKA (reference sequence). CDR3 sequence reads: CSAPTGANQPQHF. The CDR3 nucleotides read TGCAGTGCGCCGACAGGGGCCAATCAGCCCCAGCATTTT.

This clonotype was counted only a few times. The chain is built from TRBV6-1 and TRBJ2-7; 12 bases agree with TRBD1. V lost 6 bases, J lost 4 bases, and 10 bases stayed unmatched. This CDR3 is 16 amino acids long. Looked up from germline, CDR1 is MNHNS and CDR2 is SASEGT. Written as DNA, the CDR3 is TGTGCCAGCAGACCCAGGGGGACAGGGGGCTATTACGAGCAGTACTTC. The encoded protein is CASRPRGTGGYYEQYF.

On this clonotype itself: One end of the junction fails to match germline, which may point to a read error. The chain joins TRBV6-5 to TRBJ2-7; TRBD2 matches 8 bases. The CDR3 sequence is 19 residues long. Germline-derived CDR1 and CDR2 are MNHEY and SVGAGI. The chain's CDR3 is CVSSYSGRGGPGRLDEQYF. The CDR3 DNA sequence: TGTGTCAGCAGTTACTCTGGTCGGGGGGGCCCTGGAAGATTAGACGAGCAGTACTTC.

The sample holds a few counts of this clonotype. This chain uses TRBV10-1 with TRBJ2-4; D may be TRBD1 (6 bases). Germline V gene sequence: CDR1 WNHNN, CDR2 SYGVQD (reference sequence). The CDR3 length is 12 residues. V shed 4 bases and J shed 9 bases, with 10 bases lying between them. The CDR3 DNA sequence: TGCGCCAGCAGTGGGATAGGGGGCATTCAGTACTTC. This codes for CASSGIGGIQYF.

A note on this clonotype: The limits of the CDR3 on the DNA are not certain, so only TCRdb's listed CDR3 is given. The chain is built from TRBV7-5 and TRBJ2-7; the table names TRBD1, a call not compared with the DNA. TRBV7-5 is noted as a pseudogene. 16 amino acids form the CDR3, both terminal residues included. The CDR3 loop is CISVPSIRGRSTRQYF.

This clonotype was picked up a small number of times. The CDR3 sequence: CASSPGTGLHSPLHF. As DNA, the CDR3 is TGTGCCAGCAGCCCGGGAACAGGGTTACATTCACCCCTCCACTTT. The chain couples TRBV7-8 to TRBJ1-6; a possible D gene is TRBD1 (6 bases). Trimming took off 5 bases at V and 8 bases at J, with 16 bases between the two ends. The germline V gene encodes CDR1 SGHVS and CDR2 FQNEAQ. The CDR3 covers 15 residues. The full variable domain, in which reference TRBV7-8 and TRBJ1-6 provide the parts outside the CDR3, is GAGVSQSPRYKVAKRGQDVALRCDPISGHVSLFWYQQALGQGPEFLTYFQNEAQLDKSGLPSDRFFAERPEGSVSTLKIQRTQQEDSAVYLCASSPGTGLHSPLHFGNGTRLTVT.

There are a few counts of this clonotype. The genes are TRBV20-1 and TRBJ2-7; 9 bases map to TRBD2. This CDR3 comprises 15 residues. Germline V lookup: CDR1 DFQATT, CDR2 SNEGSKA (reference sequence). V shed 6 bases, J shed 5 bases, and the junction held 14 bases outside the gene matches. CDR3 DNA: TGCAGTGCAGCTAGTGGGACTAGCAGTGCCGACGAGCAGTACTTC. Amino acids: CSAASGTSSADEQYF.

The chain employs TRBV11-2 and TRBJ1-2, with TRBD1 as a possible D gene (5 bases). Germline CDR1 is SGHAT and CDR2 is FQNNGV. The V gene lost 4 bases and the J gene lost 1 base, with 16 bases spanning the gap. This CDR3 has 16 residues. For the CDR3, the DNA is TGTGCCAGCAGCTCTATTGCGACAGTCAATAACTATGGCTACACCTTC. Encoded protein: CASSSIATVNNYGYTF.

The rearrangement uses TRBV10-3 and TRBJ1-6; 8 bases agree with TRBD1. Germline trimming cut 10 bases from V and 5 bases from J; bases unmatched to any gene: 13. CDR1 is ENHRY, CDR2 SYGVKD, per germline. This CDR3 contains 16 residues. CDR3 sequence reads: CATSPTKDRDNSPLHF. The DNA of the CDR3 is TGTGCCACCAGCCCCACGAAGGACAGGGATAATTCACCCCTCCACTTT.

By share, this clonotype counts as medium-sized. The chain recombines TRBV7-2 with TRBJ1-5; 7 bases match TRBD1. The CDR3 is 14 residues long. With 4 bases clipped from V and 1 base from J, the junction kept 1 base outside the gene matches. Germline V gene lookup returns CDR1 SGHTA and CDR2 FQGNSA. The CDR3 bases are TGTGCCAGCAGCTCAGGGGGAAGCAATCAGCCCCAGCATTTT. Encoded protein: CASSSGGSNQPQHF.

This clonotype has just a few counts. V is TRBV7-6 and J is TRBJ1-5, with no clear D. Trimming took off 4 bases at V and 2 bases at J, with 9 bases between the two ends. The CDR3 is 14 amino acids. The V gene's germline CDR1 is SGHVS and CDR2 FNYEAQ. The CDR3 spells CASSSAGGNQPQHF. In DNA form, the CDR3 reads TGTGCCAGCAGCTCCGCCGGTGGCAATCAGCCCCAGCATTTT.

This clonotype was found a few times. The chain has TRBV7-2 and TRBJ1-1; 8 bases are a match to TRBD1. Per the germline V gene, CDR1 is SGHTA and CDR2 is FQGNSA. CDR3 length: 15 amino acids. V trimming: 7 bases; J trimming: 4 bases; junction bases outside the gene matches: 11. CDR3 DNA sequence: TGTGCCAGCATCGAGGAAGACAGGGGAGGCACTGAAGCTTTCTTT. This codes for CASIEEDRGGTEAFF. Complete variable domain (other parts from reference TRBV7-2 and TRBJ1-1): GAGVSQSPSNKVTEKGKDVELRCDPISGHTALYWYRQSLGQGLEFLIYFQGNSAPDKSGLPSDRFSAERTGGSVSTLTIQRTQQEDSAVYLCASIEEDRGGTEAFFGQGTRLTVV.

This clonotype was observed a handful of times. The CDR3: CSASNPGQGETQYF. Written as DNA, the CDR3 is TGCAGTGCTAGCAACCCGGGACAGGGAGAGACCCAGTACTTC. The rearrangement uses TRBV20-1 and TRBJ2-5; 9 bases line up with TRBD1. The germline gives CDR1 DFQATT, CDR2 SNEGSKA (reference sequence). V shed 3 bases, J shed 4 bases, and the junction held 6 bases outside the gene matches. CDR3 length: 14 residues.

This sequence joins TRBV2 and TRBJ1-5; no definite D call. Germline V gene lookup returns CDR1 SNHLY and CDR2 FYNNEI. Trimming took off 7 bases at V and 4 bases at J, with 20 bases between the two ends. CDR3 size: 16 residues. CDR3: CASKTLTSAENQPQHF. In nucleotides, the CDR3 is TGTGCCAGCAAAACCCTGACGTCGGCGGAAAATCAGCCCCAGCATTTT.

This chain connects TRBV6-1 to TRBJ1-3; TRBD1 matches 8 bases. The CDR3 has 19 amino acids. Germline loops: CDR1 MNHNS, CDR2 SASEGT. V was clipped by 4 bases and J by 1 base; unmatched bases: 15. CDR3 in amino acids: CASSAVLSRGQLSGNTIYF. The CDR3 DNA follows: TGTGCCAGCAGTGCCGTTTTGAGCAGGGGGCAATTATCTGGAAACACCATATATTTT.

This sequence joins TRBV9 and TRBJ1-1; no reliable D call. The V end was cut by 0 bases, the J end by 0 bases, with 9 bases between. The germline gives CDR1 SGDLS, CDR2 YYNGEE. This CDR3 has 15 residues. The CDR3: CASSVVPDMNTEAFF. CDR3 in DNA: TGTGCCAGCAGCGTAGTCCCAGATATGAACACTGAAGCTTTCTTT.

On this clonotype: The junction shows a germline mismatch at one end, possibly a read error. The chain uses TRBV11-2 and TRBJ1-6; 7 bases agree with TRBD1. The CDR3 contains 14 residues. Germline V gene data show CDR1 as SGHAT and CDR2 as FQNNGV. The CDR3 spells CASSVDRVDSPLHF. In DNA form, the CDR3 reads TGTGCCAGCAGCGTAGACAGGGTGGATTCACCCCTCCACTTT.

The rearrangement joins TRBV11-2 to TRBJ2-7; D call uncertain. Trimming removed 0 bases from V and 3 bases from J, with 6 bases in between. The CDR3 length is 13 residues. Germline CDR1 is SGHAT and CDR2 is FQNNGV. This chain's CDR3 is CASSLEVSYEQYF. The CDR3 DNA reads as TGTGCCAGCAGCTTAGAGGTGAGCTACGAGCAGTACTTC.

This clonotype turned up a few times. The chain has TRBV20-1 and TRBJ2-2; D is possibly TRBD1 (5 bases). The CDR3 spans 16 residues. V lost 1 base to trimming and J lost 1 base, with 13 bases between them. Germline loops: CDR1 DFQATT, CDR2 SNEGSKA (reference sequence). CDR3 sequence: CSARGQGSRNTGELFF. CDR3 nucleotides: TGCAGTGCTAGAGGGCAGGGATCCCGGAACACCGGGGAGCTGTTTTTT.

By its share, this clonotype is medium-sized (0.01 to 0.1%). This CDR3 reads CSARVGGQNTDTQYF. CDR3 nucleotide sequence: TGCAGTGCTAGAGTTGGGGGGCAAAACACAGATACGCAGTATTTT. J is TRBJ2-3 and V is TRBV20-1; D is tentatively TRBD1 or TRBD2 (6 bases each). The germline V gene encodes CDR1 DFQATT and CDR2 SNEGSKA (reference sequence). The CDR3 extends over 15 amino acids. The V end lost 1 base, the J end lost 2 bases, and 13 bases lay between the germline ends.

There are a few counts of this clonotype. CDR3 in amino acids: CATYTGTGGSRYF. The DNA for the CDR3 is TGTGCCACTTACACCGGGACAGGGGGCTCCCGGTATTTT. This chain links TRBV6-1 with TRBJ2-3; 12 bases agree with TRBD1. The germline gives CDR1 MNHNS, CDR2 SASEGT. V lost 10 bases, J lost 14 bases, and 13 bases stayed unmatched. The CDR3 has 13 residues.

As regards this clonotype: At one of its ends the junction is not consistent with the germline gene, which may arise from a read error. The chain employs TRBV6-2 or TRBV6-3 and TRBJ2-1, with TRBD2 matching 10 bases. The CDR3 totals 20 residues. Germline V gene lookup returns CDR1 MNHEY and CDR2 SVGEGT. The CDR3 coding sequence is TGTACCAGCAGTTACTCGAGCCTAGCGGGGGTTCCGAGCTCCTACAATGAGCAGTTCTTC. It is translated as CTSSYSSLAGVPSSYNEQFF.

The rearrangement links TRBV9 to TRBJ1-1; D is unclear. The V end lost 0 bases, the J end lost 4 bases, and 7 bases lay between the germline ends. The length of the CDR3 is 13 residues. The germline V gene has CDR1 SGDLS and CDR2 YYNGEE. CDR3 DNA: TGTGCCAGCAGCGTAGGGGTGAGCACTGAAGCTTTCTTT. Its translation: CASSVGVSTEAFF.